Below are 15 T cell receptor beta chains sequenced from a single sample in a study of shared clonotypes between healthy human individuals. Generated by immunoSEQ multiplex PCR, the TCRdb table keeps only in-frame clones and is missing some. The repertoire holds about 1.1 million clones, with 60% to 80% as singletons. The sample comprised memory CD4+ T cells from PBMCs. This sample's subset: CD45RA-negative fraction. These receptor sequences come from a man in his late teens or twenties in good health. Some clones in this sample may be carry-over from other donors' samples.

The chain couples TRBV28 to TRBJ2-2; 9 bases map to TRBD1. J gave up 7 bases and V 6 bases, and 15 bases lay outside the gene matches. Germline CDR1 MDHEN, CDR2 SYDVKM. The CDR3 spans 17 residues. The CDR3 region has the DNA TGTGCCAGCAGCCTAACGTCCCACAGGGGGCCAGGCGGGGAGCTGTTTTTT. It codes for CASSLTSHRGPGGELFF. Full variable domain (rest looked up from reference TRBV28 and TRBJ2-2): DVKVTQSSRYLVKRTGEKVFLECVQDMDHENMFWYRQDPGLGLRLIYFSYDVKMKEKGDIPEGYSVSREKKERFSLILESASTNQTSMYLCASSLTSHRGPGGELFFGEGSRLTVL.

With regard to this clone: Other DNA sequences of this sample code for an identical CDR3. The rearrangement uses TRBV7-9 and TRBJ1-4, with 10 nucleotides matching TRBD1. V lost 4 bases, J lost 5 bases, and 1 base stayed unmatched. Germline V gene lookup returns CDR1 SEHNR and CDR2 FQNEAQ (reference sequence). This CDR3 spans 14 amino acids. The CDR3 DNA is TGTGCCAGCAGCTGGGGACAGGGGAATGAAAAACTGTTTTTT. Translation: CASSWGQGNEKLFF.

The rearrangement links TRBV28 to TRBJ2-7; a possible D gene is TRBD1 (6 bases). V gave up 5 bases and J gave up 0 bases, with 20 bases separating them. The CDR3 length is 17 residues. From germline, CDR1 is MDHEN and CDR2 SYDVKM. CDR3: CASSQQGYWLSSYEQYF. The CDR3 nucleotides read TGTGCCAGCAGTCAACAGGGATATTGGCTCTCCTCCTACGAGCAGTACTTC.

The chain recombines TRBV4-2 with TRBJ1-2; 7 nucleotides align to TRBD1. Trimming at V came to 7 bases and at J to 4 bases, leaving 6 bases not matched to a gene. Germline V gives CDR1 LGHNA, CDR2 YNFKEQ. The CDR3 totals 13 residues. CDR3 coding DNA: TGTGCCAGCACCGGCGGGACAGCCTATGGCTACACCTTC. It is translated as CASTGGTAYGYTF.

The V gene is TRBV7-9, the J gene TRBJ2-5; 11 bases align to TRBD1. The junction had 1 base not matched to a gene; V was cut back by 3 bases and J by 1 base. From germline, CDR1 is SEHNR and CDR2 FQNEAQ (reference sequence). CDR3 length: 15 amino acids. This chain's CDR3 is CASSLGQGVQETQYF. The CDR3 bases are TGTGCCAGCAGCTTGGGACAGGGGGTCCAAGAGACCCAGTACTTC.

The J gene is TRBJ2-3, the V gene TRBV11-3; no clear D. This CDR3 is 14 amino acids long. V lost 3 bases to trimming and J lost 4 bases, with 11 bases between them. Looked up from germline, CDR1 is SGHNT and CDR2 is YENEEA. CDR3 in DNA: TGTGCCAGCAGCTTGAGCCCCTCCCCAGATACGCAGTATTTT. Encoded protein: CASSLSPSPDTQYF.

The sample holds one count of this clone. The chain couples TRBV15 to TRBJ2-6; 9 bases fit TRBD1. The CDR3 runs 15 residues. V shed 5 bases, J shed 5 bases, and the junction held 4 bases outside the gene matches. Germline V gene sequence: CDR1 LNHNV, CDR2 YYDKDF (reference sequence). In nucleotides, the CDR3 is TGTGCCACCAGCGTAGGGACAGGGAGGGCCAACGTCCTGACTTTC. This sequence encodes CATSVGTGRANVLTF.

This chain uses TRBV4-1 with TRBJ2-7, with 7 bases that match TRBD2. The germline V gene encodes CDR1 MGHRA and CDR2 YSYEKL. The V segment lost 5 bases and the J segment 4 bases; nucleotides outside the gene matches: 8. CDR3 length: 14 amino acids. The CDR3 sequence: CASSRGLVRYEQYF. CDR3 nucleotide sequence: TGCGCCAGCAGCAGAGGACTAGTGCGGTACGAGCAGTACTTC.

The chain uses TRBV2 and TRBJ2-7; D not resolved. Germline V gene lookup returns CDR1 SNHLY and CDR2 FYNNEI. Between the trimmed V and J ends, which lost 6 bases and 4 bases, there was a span of 7 bases. The CDR3 is made up of 11 amino acids. CDR3: CASRISYEQYF. In DNA, the CDR3 is TGTGCCAGCAGAATATCGTACGAGCAGTACTTC.

Written as DNA, the CDR3 is TGTGCCAGCTGTTGGAGCGGGAGGAACAATGAGCAGTTCTTC. Its protein product is CASCWSGRNNEQFF. The chain uses TRBV27 and TRBJ2-1, with TRBD2 matching 9 bases. The length of the CDR3 is 14 residues. With V trimmed by 8 bases and J by 5 bases, 7 bases remained unmatched. CDR1 and CDR2 (germline): MNHEY, SMNVEV (reference sequence).

J is TRBJ1-1 and V is TRBV19; a weak D match, TRBD1 (6 bases). CDR1 and CDR2 from the germline V gene are LNHDA and SQIVND (reference sequence). The CDR3 runs 16 residues. Trimming shortened V by 4 bases and J by 0 bases, and 15 bases separated the two germline ends. CDR3 sequence reads: CASSKYREGMNTEAFF. CDR3 coding DNA: TGTGCCAGTAGTAAATACAGGGAGGGGATGAACACTGAAGCTTTCTTT.

Remarks on this clone: The identical CDR3 is also encoded by other nucleotide sequences in the sample. J is TRBJ1-2 and V is TRBV28, with D perhaps matching TRBD1 (5 bases). Germline V lookup: CDR1 MDHEN, CDR2 SYDVKM. The CDR3 length is 12 residues. The germline V and J ends were trimmed by 5 bases and 2 bases, with 6 bases remaining between them. Here the CDR3 DNA reads TGTGCCAGCAGTCGACAGAACTATGGCTACACCTTC. It yields the protein CASSRQNYGYTF.

This chain uses TRBV6-1 with TRBJ2-5; D not resolved. V lost 5 bases to trimming and J lost 5 bases, with 18 bases between them. The CDR3 runs 15 residues. Per germline, CDR1 MNHNS and CDR2 SASEGT. The CDR3 sequence is CASSPRREGLETQYF. The CDR3 nucleotides are TGTGCCAGCAGTCCAAGAAGGGAAGGGTTGGAGACCCAGTACTTC.

The chain is built from TRBV30 and TRBJ1-4, with D maybe TRBD1 (6 bases). This CDR3 contains 14 residues. Between the trimmed V and J ends, which lost 1 base and 8 bases, there was a span of 14 bases. Germline-derived CDR1 and CDR2 are GTSNPN and SVGIG (reference sequence). CDR3 region: CAWSGGAVEEKLFF. The CDR3 coding sequence is TGTGCCTGGAGTGGGGGGGCAGTGGAAGAAAAACTGTTTTTT.

As DNA, the CDR3 is TGTGCCAGTACCCAAATCCAGGTCGGACCCACTGAAGCTTTCTTT. The encoded protein is CASTQIQVGPTEAFF. The chain joins TRBV19 to TRBJ1-1; no firm D call. Germline V gene lookup returns CDR1 LNHDA and CDR2 SQIVND (reference sequence). This CDR3 region has 15 residues. V was clipped by 7 bases and J by 4 bases, with 19 bases between them.